The subject of this entry is one T cell receptor (beta chain). Stated time point: blood 4 weeks post-SBRT, at nephrectomy. As to treatment: 15 Gy SBRT to primary tumor, nephrectomy 4 weeks later. Nephrectomy followed 15 Gy stereotactic body radiation by 4 weeks. Radiation-treated patients gave blood at baseline, week 2 and week 4. This sample is drawn from a study of radiation and T cells in renal cell carcinoma. TCRdb's table, derived via immunoSEQ multiplex PCR, lists solely in-frame clones and lacks some. The data show roughly 170,000 clones, with about 88% seen just once and around 11% held by the top ten. The CDR3 has 14 residues. V lost 3 bases and J 1 base, leaving 7 bases between the germline ends. Looked up from germline, CDR1 is LGHNA and CDR2 is YNFKEQ.

V and J are TRBV4-2 and TRBJ1-5; tentatively, D is TRBD1 (5 bases). The source was blood, collected from a patient whose treatment included radiotherapy and nephrectomy. The clonotype was recovered from a woman aged 45-60 years with renal cell carcinoma. This chain's CDR3 is CASSQGGSNQPQHF. The CDR3 bases are TGTGCCAGCAGCCAGGGGGGAAGCAATCAGCCCCAGCATTTT.